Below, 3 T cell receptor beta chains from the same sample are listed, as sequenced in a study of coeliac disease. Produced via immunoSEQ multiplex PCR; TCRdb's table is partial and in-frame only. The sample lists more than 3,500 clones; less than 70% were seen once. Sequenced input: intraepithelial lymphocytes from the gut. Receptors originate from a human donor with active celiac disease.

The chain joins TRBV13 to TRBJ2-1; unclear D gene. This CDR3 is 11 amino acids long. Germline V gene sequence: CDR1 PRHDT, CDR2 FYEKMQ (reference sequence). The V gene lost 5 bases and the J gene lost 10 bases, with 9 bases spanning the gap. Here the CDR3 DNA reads TGTGCCAGCAGCCCATGGCTCGAGCAGTTCTTC. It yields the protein CASSPWLEQFF. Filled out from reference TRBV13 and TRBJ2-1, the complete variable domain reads AAGVIQSPRHLIKEKRETATLKCYPIPRHDTVYWYQQGPGQDPQFLISFYEKMQSDKGSIPDRFSAQQFSDYHSELNMSSLELGDSALYFCASSPWLEQFFGPGTRLTVL.

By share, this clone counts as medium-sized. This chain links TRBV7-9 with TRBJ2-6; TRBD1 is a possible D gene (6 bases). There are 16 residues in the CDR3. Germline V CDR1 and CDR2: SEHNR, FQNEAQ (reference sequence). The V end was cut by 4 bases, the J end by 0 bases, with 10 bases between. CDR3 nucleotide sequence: TGTGCCAGCAGCTGGGACACCAGCTCTGGGGCCAACGTCCTGACTTTC. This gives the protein CASSWDTSSGANVLTF.

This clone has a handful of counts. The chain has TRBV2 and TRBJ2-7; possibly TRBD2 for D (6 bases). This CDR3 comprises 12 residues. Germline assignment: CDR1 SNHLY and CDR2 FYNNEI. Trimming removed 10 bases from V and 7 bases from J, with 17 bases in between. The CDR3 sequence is CANPSSVGEQYF. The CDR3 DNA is TGTGCCAACCCCTCTAGCGTAGGGGAGCAGTACTTC.